This TCR beta chain is from a study of CD8+ T cells in alopecia areata. Study overall: Those patients who were treated received oral tofacitinib, which was given at 5 to 10 mg twice daily for moderate-to-severe alopecia areata. General study results and limits: Affected scalp, especially in alopecia totalis/universalis, had a higher clonality than normal scalp did.

RNA was extracted and reverse transcribed into cDNA as the sequencing template. Using immunoSEQ multiplex PCR, the repertoire was profiled, and TCRdb retains in-frame clones only, with some absent. In the table there are some 150,000 clones, 50% to 65% of which are singletons. Peripheral blood samples and lesional scalp punch biopsies were obtained from alopecia areata patients. With 1 base removed from V and 5 bases from J, the gap between germline ends came to 5 bases. The CDR3 consists of 13 residues. Germline V CDR1 and CDR2: SGHVS, FQNEAQ. Comments on this clone: Its matching antigen is unknown. Other nucleotide sequences in the sample specify the same CDR3.

Sequences were derived from CD8+ T cells sorted from blood, sampled at week 0. The chain has TRBV7-8 and TRBJ2-2, with no clear D. This receptor was identified in a human donor with alopecia areata. The CDR3 is CASSLGDTGELFF. The CDR3 DNA reads TGTGCCAGCAGCTTAGGGGATACCGGGGAGCTGTTTTTT.